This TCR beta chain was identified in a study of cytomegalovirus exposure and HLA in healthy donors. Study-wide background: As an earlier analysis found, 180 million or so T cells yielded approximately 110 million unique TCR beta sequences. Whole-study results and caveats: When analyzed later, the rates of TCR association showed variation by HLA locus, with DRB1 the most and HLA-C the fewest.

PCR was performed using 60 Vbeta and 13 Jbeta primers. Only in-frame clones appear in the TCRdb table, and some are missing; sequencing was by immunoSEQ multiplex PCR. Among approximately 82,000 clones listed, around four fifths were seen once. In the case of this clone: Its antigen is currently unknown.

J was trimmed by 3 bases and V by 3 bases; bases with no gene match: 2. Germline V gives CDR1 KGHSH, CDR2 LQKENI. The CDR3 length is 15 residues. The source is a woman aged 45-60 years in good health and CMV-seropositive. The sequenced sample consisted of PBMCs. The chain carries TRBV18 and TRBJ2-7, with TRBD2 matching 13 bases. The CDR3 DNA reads TGTGCCAGCTCACCCGGGACTAGCGGGGTCTACGAGCAGTACTTC. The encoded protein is CASSPGTSGVYEQYF.